One and the same sample provided the 29 T cell receptor beta chains below, sequenced in a study of T cells after yellow fever vaccination. Via MiXCR, TCRdb re-called the 5' RACE reads, giving one row per CDR3 protein. The sample has some 320,000 distinct CDR3 sequences; about 4% are singletons. The sample was PBMCs, taken 5 days after the yellow fever booster vaccination. The receptors were gathered from a man younger than 35 who received the YFV17D yellow fever vaccine.

The chain has TRBV10-3 and TRBJ1-1; D unresolved. The V end lost 0 bases, the J end lost 4 bases, and 15 bases lay between the germline ends. Germline V CDR1 and CDR2: ENHRY, SYGVKD. The CDR3 extends over 16 amino acids. Here the CDR3 reads CAISESDGFFATEAFF. The CDR3 nucleotides read TGTGCCATCAGTGAGTCTGATGGGTTCTTTGCCACTGAAGCTTTCTTT.

This clonotype was seen a handful of times. The V gene is TRBV20-1, the J gene TRBJ2-3, with 10 bases identical to TRBD1. The germline V gene encodes CDR1 DFQATT and CDR2 SNEGSKA (reference sequence). Trimming took 5 bases from V and 0 from J; bases not matched to a gene: 2. The CDR3 runs to 14 residues. CDR3 bases: TGCAGTGCTGGACAGGGGGTCAGCACAGATACGCAGTATTTT. Translated, it gives CSAGQGVSTDTQYF.

The chain combines TRBV4-1 with TRBJ2-7, with TRBD2 matching 9 bases. V gave up 3 bases and J gave up 5 bases; unmatched junction bases: 2. The CDR3 sequence is 13 residues long. The V gene's germline CDR1 is MGHRA and CDR2 YSYEKL. CDR3 DNA: TGCGCCAGCAGCCAGCGGGGGGGCAACGAGCAGTACTTC. Translated, it gives CASSQRGGNEQYF.

This clonotype was recorded many times. This rearrangement joins TRBV4-3 to TRBJ2-5, with D possibly matching TRBD2 (5 bases). Germline V CDR1 and CDR2: LGHNA, YSLEER. The CDR3 runs 16 residues. Trimming took 0 bases from V and 1 from J, leaving 12 bases between them. CDR3 sequence: CASSQDTWEFQETQYF. CDR3 bases: TGCGCCAGCAGCCAAGACACGTGGGAGTTCCAAGAGACCCAGTACTTC.

This clonotype was seen a few times. The J gene is TRBJ2-1, the V gene TRBV20-1, with D perhaps given as TRBD1 or TRBD2 (6 bases each). Germline V gene lookup returns CDR1 DFQATT and CDR2 SNEGSKA (reference sequence). Trimming cost V 7 bases and J 8 bases, with 18 bases left between them. CDR3 length: 13 amino acids. Written as DNA, the CDR3 is TGCAGTGGGGAGGTTGGGGGGCCGGATGAGCAGTTCTTC. Its protein product is CSGEVGGPDEQFF.

The CDR3 is CASRLRLAGGTYQETQYF. CDR3 DNA: TGTGCCAGCAGACTACGACTAGCGGGGGGGACGTACCAAGAGACCCAGTACTTC. The chain has TRBV2 and TRBJ2-5; 14 positions match TRBD2. The CDR3 totals 18 residues. Germline assignment: CDR1 SNHLY and CDR2 FYNNEI. V dropped 6 bases and J dropped 0; count of bases not matched to a gene: 9.

This clonotype came up a few times. This rearrangement joins TRBV7-9 to TRBJ1-6; 9 positions match TRBD1. V trimming: 0 bases; J trimming: 6 bases; junction bases outside the gene matches: 6. This CDR3 spans 17 amino acids. CDR1 SEHNR and CDR2 FQNEAQ come from the germline V gene (reference sequence). The CDR3 sequence: CASSLAAGDRANSPLHF. The CDR3 DNA reads as TGTGCCAGCAGCTTAGCGGCGGGGGACAGGGCTAATTCACCCCTCCACTTT.

This clonotype was seen only a few times. The chain has TRBV5-4 and TRBJ2-7; 11 nucleotides align to TRBD2. Per germline, CDR1 SGHNT and CDR2 YYREEE (reference sequence). The length of the CDR3 is 14 residues. V was pared by 4 bases and J by 3 bases, with 3 bases of the junction left unmatched. CDR3 nucleotide sequence: TGTGCCAGCAGCGAAGGACTAGCGGGCTACGAGCAGTACTTC. Encoded protein: CASSEGLAGYEQYF.

This chain joins TRBV11-2 and TRBJ2-7; D not certain. CDR3 size: 13 residues. V lost 6 bases to trimming and J lost 0 bases, with 9 bases between them. CDR1 SGHAT and CDR2 FQNNGV come from the germline V gene. The CDR3 protein is CASRPTNSYEQYF. The CDR3 region has the DNA TGTGCCAGCAGACCCACAAACTCCTACGAGCAGTACTTC.

This clonotype was counted a few times. The CDR3 loop reads CSVKDFLGTQYF. The CDR3 bases are TGCAGCGTTAAGGACTTTTTGGGGACCCAGTACTTC. The rearrangement links TRBV29-1 to TRBJ2-5, with D maybe TRBD2 (5 bases). In germline, CDR1 is SQVTM, CDR2 ANQGSEA. Trimming took 5 bases from V and 7 from J, leaving 14 bases between them. The CDR3 contains 12 residues.

This clonotype was seen at least ten times. V is TRBV11-2 and J is TRBJ2-5; D is uncertain. The CDR3 totals 14 residues. From germline, CDR1 is SGHAT and CDR2 FQNNGV. Trimming left V 1 base short and J 6 bases short, with 12 bases between. Here the CDR3 reads CASSLGQGWQTQYF. The DNA for the CDR3 is TGTGCCAGCAGCTTAGGCCAAGGGTGGCAGACCCAGTACTTC.

This clonotype was counted only a few times. This chain joins TRBV4-3 and TRBJ1-3, with 11 bases that match TRBD1. Germline CDR1 reads LGHNA; CDR2 reads YSLEER. The V gene end was trimmed by 0 bases and the J gene end by 3 bases; junction bases not matched to a gene: 7. The CDR3 loop spans 18 amino acids. Written as DNA, the CDR3 is TGCGCCAGCAGCCAAGATCTTGGGACAGGGGGTGGTGGAAACACCATATATTTT. Protein product: CASSQDLGTGGGGNTIYF.

V is TRBV12-3 or TRBV12-4 and J is TRBJ2-5, with a possible D match to TRBD2 (7 bases). Trimming took off 7 bases at V and 4 bases at J, with 16 bases between the two ends. The CDR3 loop spans 14 amino acids. CDR3 in amino acids: CASTKRGGGETQYF. The CDR3, as DNA: TGTGCCAGCACCAAGAGGGGGGGAGGAGAGACCCAGTACTTC.

V gene TRBV6-2 or TRBV6-3 combines with J gene TRBJ2-7; D remains ambiguous. CDR1 MNHEY and CDR2 SVGEGT come from the germline V gene. The CDR3 loop spans 13 amino acids. The CDR3 DNA sequence: TGTGCCAGCAGTTACGAGGTGGGCTACGTGCAGTACGTC. Protein sequence: CASSYEVGYVQYV.

This clonotype appeared a few times. The rearrangement uses TRBV4-3 and TRBJ2-2, with no clear D. CDR3 length: 13 amino acids. The germline CDR1 and CDR2 sequences are LGHNA and YSLEER. V was clipped by 3 bases and J by 8 bases, with 10 bases between them. The CDR3 here is CASSHTGPGELFF. CDR3 nucleotide sequence: TGCGCCAGCAGCCATACGGGTCCGGGGGAGCTGTTTTTT.

This clonotype showed up many times. The rearrangement joins TRBV5-1 to TRBJ2-3; a possible D gene is TRBD1 (5 bases). The CDR3 is 16 amino acids. V was cut by 4 bases and J by 2 bases, with 17 bases left in between. Germline V CDR1 and CDR2: SGHRS, YFSETQ. CDR3 nucleotides: TGCGCCAGCAGCCCCGGCGATGGGGCCCTCACAGATACGCAGTATTTT. Translating it yields CASSPGDGALTDTQYF.

This clonotype occurred many times. The V gene is TRBV7-6, the J gene TRBJ2-7; D might be TRBD1 or TRBD2, each matching 6 bases. This CDR3 has 13 residues. The V gene lost 5 bases and the J gene lost 6 bases, with 14 bases spanning the gap. The germline gives CDR1 SGHVS, CDR2 FNYEAQ. The CDR3 here is CASSTEGGPEQYV. CDR3 coding DNA: TGTGCCAGCAGCACCGAAGGGGGGCCCGAGCAGTACGTC.

Many counts were recorded for this clonotype. This chain links TRBV5-1 with TRBJ1-3, with unresolved D. This CDR3 region has 14 residues. Trimming removed 1 base from V and 3 bases from J, with 8 bases in between. Germline CDR1 reads SGHRS; CDR2 reads YFSETQ. The CDR3 coding sequence is TGCGCCAGCAGCTTGCCGGAAGGTGGAAACACCATATATTTT. This encodes CASSLPEGGNTIYF.

The chain couples TRBV18 to TRBJ2-5, with D uncertain. The V and J ends lost 3 bases and 4 bases respectively, with 18 bases between them. This CDR3 has 16 residues. Germline CDR1 KGHSH, CDR2 LQKENI. CDR3 region: CASSPVLDLGGETQYF. CDR3 bases: TGTGCCAGCTCACCCGTACTGGACCTCGGCGGAGAGACCCAGTACTTC.

This clonotype was picked up a small number of times. This chain uses TRBV4-3 with TRBJ1-2; no reliable D call. The CDR3 totals 14 residues. CDR1 is LGHNA and CDR2 is YSLEER in the germline V gene. Trimming removed 0 bases at V and 5 bases at J, with 10 bases between. CDR3 residues: CASSQDGSLYGYTF. In DNA, the CDR3 is TGCGCCAGCAGCCAAGACGGATCGTTGTATGGCTACACCTTC.

This chain uses TRBV4-2 with TRBJ2-2, with D tentatively TRBD1 or TRBD2 (5 bases each). Trimming removed 0 bases at V and 0 bases at J, with 14 bases between. CDR3 length: 18 residues. CDR1 is LGHNA, CDR2 YNFKEQ, per germline. The CDR3 here is CASSQEGRETANTGELFF. DNA for the CDR3: TGTGCCAGCAGCCAAGAGGGTAGGGAGACAGCGAACACCGGGGAGCTGTTTTTT.

This clonotype was seen many times. The V gene is TRBV7-9, the J gene TRBJ2-5; D ambiguous. The CDR3 is 15 residues long. The ends were cut back, 2 bases at V and 4 bases at J, with 14 bases in the middle. CDR1 SEHNR and CDR2 FQNEAQ come from the germline V gene (reference sequence). The CDR3 nucleotides are TGTGCCAGCAGCTTACCGGTGGGGTCCTTAGAGACCCAGTACTTC. This translates into CASSLPVGSLETQYF.

This sequence joins TRBV11-3 and TRBJ2-1; maybe TRBD2 (6 bases). CDR1 and CDR2 (germline): SGHNT, YENEEA. V dropped 5 bases and J dropped 4 bases, with 15 bases sitting between them. The length of the CDR3 is 15 residues. This CDR3 reads CASSEAEGGYNEQFF. The CDR3, as DNA: TGTGCCAGCAGCGAGGCGGAGGGCGGGTACAATGAGCAGTTCTTC.

This rearrangement joins TRBV4-3 to TRBJ2-5; 11 bases are a match to TRBD2. J gave up 5 bases and V 2 bases, and 7 bases lay outside the gene matches. The CDR3 length is 16 residues. Germline V gene sequence: CDR1 LGHNA, CDR2 YSLEER. The CDR3 DNA follows: TGCGCCAGCAGCCAAAAGTTAGCGGGGGGGCCGGAGACCCAGTACTTC. Protein product: CASSQKLAGGPETQYF.

This clonotype was seen only a few times. The rearrangement uses TRBV7-9 and TRBJ2-7; 9 bases agree with TRBD2. The CDR3 runs 16 residues. CDR1 is SEHNR and CDR2 is FQNEAQ in the germline V gene (reference sequence). With 0 bases clipped from V and 0 bases from J, the junction kept 3 bases outside the gene matches. In nucleotides, the CDR3 is TGTGCCAGCAGCTTAGCGCGGGGGGGACCCTCCTACGAGCAGTACTTC. It translates to CASSLARGGPSYEQYF.

The J gene is TRBJ2-1, the V gene TRBV19, with 8 bases fitting TRBD2. V was clipped by 3 bases and J by 11 bases; unmatched bases: 12. Germline CDR1 LNHDA, CDR2 SQIVND (reference sequence). This CDR3 spans 15 amino acids. CDR3: CASSMGTSGFDKQFF. CDR3 bases: TGTGCCAGTAGTATGGGGACTAGTGGATTTGATAAGCAGTTCTTC.

The rearrangement uses TRBV2 and TRBJ2-5, with TRBD2 matching 7 bases. The J segment lost 3 bases and the V segment lost 4 bases, leaving 8 bases of the junction unmatched. CDR1 is SNHLY and CDR2 is FYNNEI in the germline V gene. The CDR3 is 15 residues long. The CDR3 DNA sequence: TGTGCCAGCAGTGCTATAAGCGGGGCTGAAGAGACCCAGTACTTC. Translating it yields CASSAISGAEETQYF.

The rearrangement links TRBV7-2 to TRBJ2-1, with D possibly being TRBD1 or TRBD2 (6 bases each). The CDR3 is made up of 14 amino acids. Trimming removed 11 bases from V and 6 bases from J, with 20 bases in between. Germline assignment: CDR1 SGHTA and CDR2 FQGNSA. DNA for the CDR3: TGTGCCTCCGCACAAGGGGGGCCGGGCAATGAGCAGTTCTTC. It encodes CASAQGGPGNEQFF.

The genes are TRBV7-3 and TRBJ1-2; D not resolved. The CDR3 is 13 amino acids. The ends were cut back, 1 base at V and 12 bases at J, with 15 bases in the middle. Germline assignment: CDR1 SGHTA and CDR2 FQGTGA. CDR3 amino acids: CASSLNPGNPDTF. CDR3 nucleotides: TGTGCCAGCAGCTTAAACCCGGGGAACCCTGACACCTTC. Full variable domain (rest looked up from reference TRBV7-3 and TRBJ1-2): GAGVSQTPSNKVTEKGKYVELRCDPISGHTALYWYRQSLGQGPEFLIYFQGTGAADDSGLPNDRFFAVRPEGSVSTLKIQRTERGDSAVYLCASSLNPGNPDTFGSGTRLTVV.